The 31 T cell receptor beta chains below were found in one sample sequenced in a study of shared clonotypes between healthy human individuals. Libraries were prepared by immunoSEQ multiplex PCR; TCRdb keeps only in-frame clonotypes and omits some of them. The sample yields 300,000 to 400,000 clones, around 67% seen once. The sample was memory CD4+ T cells sorted from blood. Specified subset: CD45RA-negative fraction. All receptors derive from a young man in good health.

This clone was counted between two and nine times. V gene TRBV19 combines with J gene TRBJ2-3; TRBD2 aligns across 10 bases. The CDR3 is 16 residues long. Germline V lookup: CDR1 LNHDA, CDR2 SQIVND (reference sequence). With V trimmed by 5 bases and J by 2 bases, 7 bases remained unmatched. This chain's CDR3 is CASSPLAGAVTDTQYF. The CDR3 region has the DNA TGTGCCAGTAGTCCCCTAGCGGGAGCGGTCACAGATACGCAGTATTTT.

The rearrangement uses TRBV5-1 and TRBJ2-1; 10 positions match TRBD2. J lost 7 bases, V lost 4 bases, and 11 bases had no gene match. The CDR3 has 16 residues. CDR1 and CDR2 from the germline V gene are SGHRS and YFSETQ. This CDR3 is CASSQTSSGSSNEQFF. The CDR3 bases are TGCGCCAGCAGCCAAACTTCTAGCGGGAGTTCGAATGAGCAGTTCTTC.

The chain combines TRBV7-2 with TRBJ2-1; D not certain. The V gene lost 5 bases and the J gene lost 0 bases, with 8 bases spanning the gap. Germline values: CDR1 SGHTA, CDR2 FQGNSA. The CDR3 contains 14 residues. CDR3 coding DNA: TGTGCCAGCAGCAAGTCTCTCTCCTACAATGAGCAGTTCTTC. Residues: CASSKSLSYNEQFF.

In regard to this clone: Other DNA sequences in the sample encode the same CDR3. The chain combines TRBV7-2 with TRBJ2-5, with D possibly TRBD1 on 7 matching bases. V lost 5 bases, J lost 4 bases, and 14 bases lay in between. Germline CDR1 SGHTA, CDR2 FQGNSA. The CDR3 has 14 residues. The CDR3 bases are TGTGCCAGCAGCCGCGGAGGGGGCTTAGAGACCCAGTACTTC. Translating it yields CASSRGGGLETQYF.

The rearrangement links TRBV5-5 to TRBJ1-2; the D gene is possibly TRBD1 (5 bases). CDR3 length equals 13 residues. Deletions cut 3 bases from V and 4 bases from J, with 10 bases between. Per the germline V gene, CDR1 is SGHKS and CDR2 is YYEKEE (reference sequence). The CDR3 nucleotides read TGTGCCAGCAGCTCCCCTGGGGCCTATGGCTACACCTTC. Its protein is CASSSPGAYGYTF.

This clone was recorded once. A much larger clone lies a single base off, so this may be a read error. The CDR3: CAWGRNRDNYGYTF. CDR3 coding DNA: TGTGCCTGGGGAAGGAACAGGGACAACTATGGCTACACCTTC. This chain connects TRBV30 to TRBJ1-2; a possible D gene is TRBD1 (6 bases). The germline V gene has CDR1 GTSNPN and CDR2 SVGIG (reference sequence). The V end was cut by 5 bases, the J end by 2 bases, with 15 bases between. The CDR3 has 14 amino acids.

The rearrangement links TRBV18 to TRBJ2-5; no definite D call. Germline V lookup: CDR1 KGHSH, CDR2 LQKENI. The CDR3 has 14 amino acids. V gave up 6 bases and J gave up 1 base, with 12 bases separating them. The CDR3 nucleotides read TGTGCCAGCTCCCCAATGACAAGCCAAGAGACCCAGTACTTC. Its translation is CASSPMTSQETQYF.

The chain links TRBV6-4 to TRBJ2-1; unclear D gene. Trimming took 0 bases from V and 5 from J, leaving 5 bases between them. Looked up from germline, CDR1 is MRHNA and CDR2 is SNTAGT. This CDR3 has 13 residues. The chain's CDR3 is CASSDSSNNEQFF. Written as DNA, the CDR3 is TGTGCCAGCAGTGACTCAAGTAACAATGAGCAGTTCTTC.

This chain connects TRBV18 to TRBJ2-2; TRBD1 or TRBD2 may be the D gene (5 bases each). Germline V CDR1 and CDR2: KGHSH, LQKENI. V was shortened by 1 base and J by 1 base, with 13 bases between the two germline ends. This CDR3 comprises 17 residues. The CDR3 loop is CASSPQGTFRNTGELFF. Written as DNA, the CDR3 is TGTGCCAGCTCACCACAAGGGACCTTCAGGAACACCGGGGAGCTGTTTTTT.

V gene TRBV29-1 combines with J gene TRBJ2-5; no definite D call. V was trimmed by 3 bases and J by 2 bases, leaving 13 bases between them. The CDR3 is 14 residues long. CDR1 and CDR2 from the germline V gene are SQVTM and ANQGSEA. DNA for the CDR3: TGCAGCGTTGATACCGACACACCTCAAGAGACCCAGTACTTC. Protein product: CSVDTDTPQETQYF. Full variable domain (missing parts from reference TRBV29-1 and TRBJ2-5): SAVISQKPSRDICQRGTSLTIQCQVDSQVTMMFWYRQQPGQSLTLIATANQGSEATYESGFVIDKFPISRPNLTFSTLTVSNMSPEDSSIYLCSVDTDTPQETQYFGPGTRLLVL.

This chain joins TRBV7-2 and TRBJ2-2; D ambiguous. V was pared by 1 base and J by 4 bases, with 10 bases between. Germline CDR1 is SGHTA and CDR2 is FQGNSA. CDR3 length: 15 residues. CDR3 region: CASSLGAGSTGELFF. The CDR3 region has the DNA TGTGCCAGCAGCTTAGGGGCTGGGTCCACCGGGGAGCTGTTTTTT.

The V call is TRBV5-1, the J call TRBJ1-1; TRBD1 matches at 8 bases. The CDR3 is made up of 16 amino acids. The J segment lost 4 bases and the V segment lost 2 bases, leaving 10 bases of the junction unmatched. Per germline, CDR1 SGHRS and CDR2 YFSETQ. Written as DNA, the CDR3 is TGCGCCAGCAGCTTAAATTGGGGCAGGGGGCCCACTGAAGCTTTCTTT. Amino acid sequence: CASSLNWGRGPTEAFF.

The gene calls are TRBV2 and TRBJ1-5; a weak D match, TRBD1 (5 bases). The V gene's germline CDR1 is SNHLY and CDR2 FYNNEI. The CDR3 has 17 amino acids. V was shortened by 6 bases and J by 0 bases, with 18 bases between the two germline ends. CDR3 bases: TGTGCCAGCAGGGGGGAAGGTTCGGGCCTTAGCAATCAGCCCCAGCATTTT. Translated: CASRGEGSGLSNQPQHF.

The rearrangement links TRBV5-6 to TRBJ1-1; no definite D call. Germline V CDR1 and CDR2: SGHDT, YYEEEE. CDR3 length: 15 amino acids. The germline V and J ends were trimmed by 1 base and 1 base, with 11 bases remaining between them. CDR3 nucleotide sequence: TGTGCCAGCAGCTTGTTCCGGGTTGGGAACACTGAAGCTTTCTTT. Protein: CASSLFRVGNTEAFF.

The chain links TRBV9 to TRBJ2-7; 8 positions agree with TRBD1. The CDR3 consists of 15 residues. Germline assignment: CDR1 SGDLS and CDR2 YYNGEE. With V trimmed by 0 bases and J by 1 base, 3 bases remained unmatched. The CDR3 DNA reads as TGTGCCAGCAGCGTAGAGGGACAGGCTTCCTACGAGCAGTACTTC. It specifies CASSVEGQASYEQYF.

The J gene is TRBJ1-2, the V gene TRBV7-8; D unresolved. Trimming took off 5 bases at V and 6 bases at J, with 10 bases between the two ends. The CDR3 sequence is 12 residues long. CDR1 and CDR2 (germline): SGHVS, FQNEAQ. CDR3 bases: TGTGCCAGCAGCGTCAGGACGGATGGCTACACCTTC. This gives the protein CASSVRTDGYTF.

The gene calls are TRBV5-5 and TRBJ2-6, with 7 bases that match TRBD1. V lost 1 base, J lost 2 bases, and 6 bases stayed unmatched. The CDR3 runs to 17 residues. CDR1 and CDR2 (germline): SGHKS, YYEKEE (reference sequence). The CDR3 spells CASSLRQQGTGANVLTF. The CDR3 nucleotides read TGTGCCAGCAGCTTGCGCCAACAGGGGACTGGGGCCAACGTCCTGACTTTC.

The chain links TRBV5-1 to TRBJ2-2; possibly TRBD1 for D (6 bases). Germline V gene lookup returns CDR1 SGHRS and CDR2 YFSETQ. The CDR3 runs to 15 residues. V lost 9 bases to trimming and J lost 6 bases, with 21 bases between them. DNA for the CDR3: TGCGCCACCCGGACAGATGGGTCTGGCGCCGGGGAGCTGTTTTTT. Its translation is CATRTDGSGAGELFF.

The chain couples TRBV11-2 to TRBJ2-1, with D uncertain. The germline CDR1 and CDR2 sequences are SGHAT and FQNNGV. This CDR3 is 14 amino acids long. Trimming took off 0 bases at V and 3 bases at J, with 6 bases between the two ends. CDR3 coding DNA: TGTGCCAGCAGCTTAGATCACGGCTACAATGAGCAGTTCTTC. It encodes CASSLDHGYNEQFF.

The chain has TRBV18 and TRBJ1-2; TRBD1 matches 7 bases. Looked up from germline, CDR1 is KGHSH and CDR2 is LQKENI. The J segment lost 0 bases and the V segment lost 6 bases, leaving 13 bases of the junction unmatched. The CDR3 has 17 amino acids. DNA of the CDR3: TGTGCCAGCTCGCGGACTGCCGGGACAGAAACTAACTATGGCTACACCTTC. Encoded protein: CASSRTAGTETNYGYTF.

The chain combines TRBV27 with TRBJ1-1, with D maybe TRBD1 (5 bases). The CDR3 sequence is 16 residues long. V lost 4 bases to trimming and J lost 0 bases, with 15 bases between them. Germline values: CDR1 MNHEY, CDR2 SMNVEV (reference sequence). The CDR3 loop is CASSSWALGVNTEAFF. The CDR3, as DNA: TGTGCCAGCAGTTCCTGGGCCTTGGGGGTGAACACTGAAGCTTTCTTT.

This clone was counted a few times. CDR3 DNA sequence: TGTGCCAGCAGCGAAATCTCCGGGACAGGGTTCGGTGAGCAGTTCTTC. Encoded protein: CASSEISGTGFGEQFF. V is TRBV7-9 and J is TRBJ2-1; 9 bases align to TRBD1. The CDR3 loop spans 16 amino acids. V lost 5 bases to trimming and J lost 9 bases; unmatched junction nucleotides: 14. The V gene's germline CDR1 is SEHNR and CDR2 FQNEAQ (reference sequence).

The chain couples TRBV27 to TRBJ2-7; possibly TRBD1 for D (5 bases). The CDR3 has 14 amino acids. CDR1 MNHEY and CDR2 SMNVEV come from the germline V gene (reference sequence). V was clipped by 8 bases and J by 4 bases, with 18 bases between them. The CDR3 DNA follows: TGTGCCAGCCAAACCTGGGGCGCCGCGTACGAGCAGTACTTC. Its translation is CASQTWGAAYEQYF.

The gene calls are TRBV21-1 and TRBJ1-4; TRBD1 reflects the table's D call only, with no check against the DNA. TRBV21-1 is a pseudogene. The CDR3 has 18 residues. The CDR3 nucleotides are TGTGCCAGCAGCAATCAGGACAGGGGAATTCGGACTAATGAAAAACTGTTTTTT. It codes for CASSNQDRGIRTNEKLFF.

The chain links TRBV6-6 to TRBJ2-7, with D possibly matching TRBD2 (6 bases). Trimming stripped 6 bases from V and 2 bases from J, with 17 bases between. Looked up from germline, CDR1 is MNHNY and CDR2 is SVGAGI (reference sequence). This CDR3 comprises 15 residues. The DNA of the CDR3 is TGTGCCAGCAGCCCTGCCGGGACTGGGGCCTACGAGCAGTACTTC. It translates to CASSPAGTGAYEQYF.

The rearrangement links TRBV30 to TRBJ2-2, with TRBD2 matching over 12 bases. The germline V gene has CDR1 GTSNPN and CDR2 SVGIG (reference sequence). This CDR3 spans 16 amino acids. Trimming cost V 2 bases and J 7 bases; bases outside gene matches: 8. Here the CDR3 reads CAWSIRLAGAGGELFF. CDR3 nucleotide sequence: TGTGCCTGGAGTATAAGACTAGCGGGAGCCGGCGGGGAGCTGTTTTTT.

This sequence joins TRBV7-6 and TRBJ2-7, with 9 bases that match TRBD2. Germline values: CDR1 SGHVS, CDR2 FNYEAQ. CDR3 size: 15 residues. After removal of 1 base from V and 3 bases from J, the junction contained 4 bases not matched to a gene. DNA of the CDR3: TGTGCCAGCAGCTTAGGGGGACTAGCCCGCTACGAGCAGTACTTC. Protein: CASSLGGLARYEQYF.

V is TRBV25-1 and J is TRBJ1-1; possible D gene TRBD1, 6 bases. This CDR3 spans 15 amino acids. Trimming removed 3 bases from V and 5 bases from J, with 16 bases in between. Germline CDR1 MGHDK, CDR2 SYGVNS. As DNA, the CDR3 is TGTGCCAGCAGTGAGAGGAACAGGGCAAGAACTGAAGCTTTCTTT. Its translation: CASSERNRARTEAFF.

J is TRBJ1-5 and V is TRBV30; D is uncertain. Between the trimmed V and J ends, which lost 2 bases and 0 bases, there was a span of 5 bases. The germline V gene has CDR1 GTSNPN and CDR2 SVGIG (reference sequence). CDR3 length: 13 residues. CDR3 coding DNA: TGTGCCTGGAGTCAATATAGCAATCAGCCCCAGCATTTT. It is translated as CAWSQYSNQPQHF.

This chain connects TRBV5-1 to TRBJ1-1; TRBD1 matches 7 bases. V was pared by 6 bases and J by 4 bases, with 9 bases of the junction left unmatched. The CDR3 has 14 amino acids. Germline CDR1 reads SGHRS; CDR2 reads YFSETQ. The DNA of the CDR3 is TGCGCCAGCACACCTGACAGGGTTGGCACTGAAGCTTTCTTT. Protein product: CASTPDRVGTEAFF.

This rearrangement joins TRBV11-2 to TRBJ2-5; tentative D call: TRBD2 (5 bases). This CDR3 has 12 amino acids. Germline V gene lookup returns CDR1 SGHAT and CDR2 FQNNGV. V was clipped by 5 bases and J by 5 bases, with 9 bases between them. CDR3 residues: CASSARGETQYF. Here the CDR3 DNA reads TGTGCCAGCAGCGCACGGGGTGAGACCCAGTACTTC.